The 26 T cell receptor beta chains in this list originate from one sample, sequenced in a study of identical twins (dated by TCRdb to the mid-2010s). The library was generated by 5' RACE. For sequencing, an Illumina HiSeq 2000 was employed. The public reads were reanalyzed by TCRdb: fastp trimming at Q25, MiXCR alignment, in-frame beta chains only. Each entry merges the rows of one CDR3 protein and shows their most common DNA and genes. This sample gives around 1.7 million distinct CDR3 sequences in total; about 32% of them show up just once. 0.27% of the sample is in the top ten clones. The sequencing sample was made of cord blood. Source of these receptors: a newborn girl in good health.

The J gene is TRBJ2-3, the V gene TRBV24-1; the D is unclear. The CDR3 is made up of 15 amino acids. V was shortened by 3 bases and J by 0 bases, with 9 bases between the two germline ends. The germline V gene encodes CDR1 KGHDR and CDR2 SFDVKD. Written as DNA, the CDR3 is TGTGCCACCAGTGATCCCGCGGCAAGCACAGATACGCAGTATTTT. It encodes CATSDPAASTDTQYF.

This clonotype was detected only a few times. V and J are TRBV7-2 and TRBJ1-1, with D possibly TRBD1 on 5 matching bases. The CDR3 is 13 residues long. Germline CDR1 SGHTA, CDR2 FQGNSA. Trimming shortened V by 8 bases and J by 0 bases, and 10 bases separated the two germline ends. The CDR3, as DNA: TGTGCCAGCGGACCACAGGTGAACACTGAAGCTTTCTTT. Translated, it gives CASGPQVNTEAFF.

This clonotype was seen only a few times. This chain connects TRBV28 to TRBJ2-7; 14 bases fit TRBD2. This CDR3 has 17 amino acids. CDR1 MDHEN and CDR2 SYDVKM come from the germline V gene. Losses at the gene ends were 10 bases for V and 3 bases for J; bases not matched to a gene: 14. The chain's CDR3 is CATDTSGTSGSVYEQYF. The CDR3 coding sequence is TGTGCCACCGATACCTCGGGGACTAGCGGGAGTGTCTACGAGCAGTACTTC.

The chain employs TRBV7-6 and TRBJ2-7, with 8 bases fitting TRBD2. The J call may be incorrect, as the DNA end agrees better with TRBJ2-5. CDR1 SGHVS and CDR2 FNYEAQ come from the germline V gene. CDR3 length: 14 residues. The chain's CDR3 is CASSSRSGGETQYF. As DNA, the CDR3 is TGTGCCAGCAGCTCGAGGAGCGGGGGTGAGACCCAGTACTTC.

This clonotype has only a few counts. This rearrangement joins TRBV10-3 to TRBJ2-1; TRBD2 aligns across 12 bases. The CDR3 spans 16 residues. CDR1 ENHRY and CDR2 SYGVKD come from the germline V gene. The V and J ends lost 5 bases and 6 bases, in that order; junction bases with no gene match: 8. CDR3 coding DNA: TGTGCCATCAGTTCACTAGCGGGGGGTCACATCAATGAGCAGTTCTTC. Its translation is CAISSLAGGHINEQFF.

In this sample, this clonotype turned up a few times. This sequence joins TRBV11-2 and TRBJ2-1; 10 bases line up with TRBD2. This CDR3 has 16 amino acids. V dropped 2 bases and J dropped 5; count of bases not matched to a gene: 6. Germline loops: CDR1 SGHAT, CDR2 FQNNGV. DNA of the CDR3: TGTGCCAGCAGCTTATTGAGTACTAGCGGGAACAATGAGCAGTTCTTC. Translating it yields CASSLLSTSGNNEQFF. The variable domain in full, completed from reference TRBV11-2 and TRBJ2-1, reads EAGVAQSPRYKIIEKRQSVAFWCNPISGHATLYWYQQILGQGPKLLIQFQNNGVVDDSQLPKDRFSAERLKGVDSTLKIQPAKLEDSAVYLCASSLLSTSGNNEQFFGPGTRLTVL.

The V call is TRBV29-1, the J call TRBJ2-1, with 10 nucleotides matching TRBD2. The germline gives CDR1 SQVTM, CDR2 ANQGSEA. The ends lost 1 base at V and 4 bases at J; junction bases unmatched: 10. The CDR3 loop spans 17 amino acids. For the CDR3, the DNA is TGCAGCGTTGAAGTCCTAGCGGGAGTTCCCAGTTACAATGAGCAGTTCTTC. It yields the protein CSVEVLAGVPSYNEQFF.

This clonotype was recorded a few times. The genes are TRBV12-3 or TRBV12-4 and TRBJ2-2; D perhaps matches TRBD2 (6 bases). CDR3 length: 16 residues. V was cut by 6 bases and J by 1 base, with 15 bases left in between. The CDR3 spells CASRQKGLLNTGELFF. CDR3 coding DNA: TGTGCCAGCAGACAAAAGGGACTGCTGAACACCGGGGAGCTGTTTTTT.

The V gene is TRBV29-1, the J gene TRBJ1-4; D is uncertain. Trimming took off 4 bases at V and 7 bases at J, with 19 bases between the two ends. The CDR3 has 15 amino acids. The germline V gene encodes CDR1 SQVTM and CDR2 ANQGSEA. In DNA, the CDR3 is TGCAGCGTTGGGGGAACAGCCCTAACGGGTGAAAAACTGTTTTTT. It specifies CSVGGTALTGEKLFF.

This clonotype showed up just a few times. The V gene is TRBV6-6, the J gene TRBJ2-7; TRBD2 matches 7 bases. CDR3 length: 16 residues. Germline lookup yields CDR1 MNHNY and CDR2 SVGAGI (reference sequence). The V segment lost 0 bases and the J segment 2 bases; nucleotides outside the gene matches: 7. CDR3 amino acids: CASSYSIRAGTYEQYF. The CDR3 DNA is TGTGCCAGCAGTTACTCGATTCGAGCGGGGACCTACGAGCAGTACTTC.

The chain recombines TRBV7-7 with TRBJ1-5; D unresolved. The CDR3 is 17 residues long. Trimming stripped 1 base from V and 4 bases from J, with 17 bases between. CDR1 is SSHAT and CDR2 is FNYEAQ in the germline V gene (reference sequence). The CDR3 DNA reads TGTGCCAGCAGCTTAGTTCGATCCTTACTGTGGAATCAGCCCCAGCATTTT. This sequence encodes CASSLVRSLLWNQPQHF.

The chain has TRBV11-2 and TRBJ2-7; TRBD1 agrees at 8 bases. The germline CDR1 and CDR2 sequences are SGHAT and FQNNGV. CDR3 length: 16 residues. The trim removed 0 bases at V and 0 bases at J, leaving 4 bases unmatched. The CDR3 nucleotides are TGTGCCAGCAGCTTAGAGACAGGGGTCCTCTCCTACGAGCAGTACTTC. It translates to CASSLETGVLSYEQYF. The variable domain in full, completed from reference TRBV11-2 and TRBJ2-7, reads EAGVAQSPRYKIIEKRQSVAFWCNPISGHATLYWYQQILGQGPKLLIQFQNNGVVDDSQLPKDRFSAERLKGVDSTLKIQPAKLEDSAVYLCASSLETGVLSYEQYFGPGTRLTVT.

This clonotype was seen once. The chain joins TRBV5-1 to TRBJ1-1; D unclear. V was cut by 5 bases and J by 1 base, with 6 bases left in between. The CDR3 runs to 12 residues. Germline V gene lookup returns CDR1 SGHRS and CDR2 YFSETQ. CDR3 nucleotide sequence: TGCGCCAGCAGGTCAGAGAACACTGAAGCTTTCTTT. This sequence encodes CASRSENTEAFF. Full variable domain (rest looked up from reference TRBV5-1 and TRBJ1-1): KAGVTQTPRYLIKTRGQQVTLSCSPISGHRSVSWYQQTPGQGLQFLFEYFSETQRNKGNFPGRFSGRQFSNSRSEMNVSTLELGDSALYLCASRSENTEAFFGQGTRLTVV.

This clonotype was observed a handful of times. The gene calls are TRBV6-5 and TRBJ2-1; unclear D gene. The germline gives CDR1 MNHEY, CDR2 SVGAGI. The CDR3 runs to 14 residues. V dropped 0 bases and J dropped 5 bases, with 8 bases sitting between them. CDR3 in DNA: TGTGCCAGCAGTTACTCGCCCACTAACAATGAGCAGTTCTTC. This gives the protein CASSYSPTNNEQFF.

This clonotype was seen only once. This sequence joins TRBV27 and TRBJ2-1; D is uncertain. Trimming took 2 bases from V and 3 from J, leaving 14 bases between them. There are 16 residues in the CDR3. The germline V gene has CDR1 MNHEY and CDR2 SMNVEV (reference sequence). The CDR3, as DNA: TGTGCCAGCAGTTTAGGAGAGATACCCATCTACAATGAGCAGTTCTTC. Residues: CASSLGEIPIYNEQFF.

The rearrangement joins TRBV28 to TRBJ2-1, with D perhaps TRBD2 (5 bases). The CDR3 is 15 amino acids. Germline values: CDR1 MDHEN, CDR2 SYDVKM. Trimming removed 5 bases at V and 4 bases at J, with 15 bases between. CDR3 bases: TGTGCCAGCAGTCCCCGCGGACTGGTATACAATGAGCAGTTCTTC. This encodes CASSPRGLVYNEQFF.

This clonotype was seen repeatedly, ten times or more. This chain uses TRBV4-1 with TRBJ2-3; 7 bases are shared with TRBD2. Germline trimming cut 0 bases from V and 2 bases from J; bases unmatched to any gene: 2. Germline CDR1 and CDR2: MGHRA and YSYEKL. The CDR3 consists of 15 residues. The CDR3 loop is CASSQDRGVTDTQYF. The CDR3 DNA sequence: TGCGCCAGCAGCCAAGATCGGGGGGTCACAGATACGCAGTATTTT.

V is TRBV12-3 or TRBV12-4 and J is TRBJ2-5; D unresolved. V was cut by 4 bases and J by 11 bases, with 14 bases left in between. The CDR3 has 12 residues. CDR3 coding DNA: TGTGCCAGCAGTTACTATCGGCTTGAGCAGTACTTC. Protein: CASSYYRLEQYF.

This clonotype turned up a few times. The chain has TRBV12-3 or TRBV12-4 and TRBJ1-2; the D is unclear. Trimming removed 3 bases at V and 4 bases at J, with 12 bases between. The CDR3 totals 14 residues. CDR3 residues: CASSFGRLSYGYTF. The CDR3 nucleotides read TGTGCCAGCAGTTTCGGCCGCCTCTCCTATGGCTACACCTTC.

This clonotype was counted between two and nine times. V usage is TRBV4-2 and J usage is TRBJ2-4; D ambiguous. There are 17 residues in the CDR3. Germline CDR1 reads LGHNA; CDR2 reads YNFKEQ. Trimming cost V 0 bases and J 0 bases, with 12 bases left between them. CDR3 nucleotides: TGTGCCAGCAGCCAAGATGTACTTGAGTTAGCCAAAAACATTCAGTACTTC. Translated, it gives CASSQDVLELAKNIQYF.

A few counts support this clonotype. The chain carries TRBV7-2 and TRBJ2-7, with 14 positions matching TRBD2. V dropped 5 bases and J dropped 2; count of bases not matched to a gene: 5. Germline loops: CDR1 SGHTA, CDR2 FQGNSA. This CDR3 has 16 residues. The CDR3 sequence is CASSRLAGGGPYEQYF. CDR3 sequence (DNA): TGTGCCAGCAGCCGACTAGCGGGAGGGGGCCCCTACGAGCAGTACTTC.

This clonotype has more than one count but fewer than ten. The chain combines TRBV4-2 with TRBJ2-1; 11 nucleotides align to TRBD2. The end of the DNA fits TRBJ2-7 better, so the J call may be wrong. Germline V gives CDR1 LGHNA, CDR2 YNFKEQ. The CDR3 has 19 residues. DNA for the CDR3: TGTGCCAGCAGCCAAGATGAGAGACTAGCGGGGCCTTCCTACAATGAGCAGTACTTC. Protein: CASSQDERLAGPSYNEQYF.

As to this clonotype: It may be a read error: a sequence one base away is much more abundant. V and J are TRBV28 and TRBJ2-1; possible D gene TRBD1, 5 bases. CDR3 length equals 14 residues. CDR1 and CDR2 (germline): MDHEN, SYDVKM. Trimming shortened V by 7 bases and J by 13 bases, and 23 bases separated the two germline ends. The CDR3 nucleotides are TGTGCCAGCAACAACCCAGGGTATGAAGAGACCCAGTTCTTC. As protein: CASNNPGYEETQFF.

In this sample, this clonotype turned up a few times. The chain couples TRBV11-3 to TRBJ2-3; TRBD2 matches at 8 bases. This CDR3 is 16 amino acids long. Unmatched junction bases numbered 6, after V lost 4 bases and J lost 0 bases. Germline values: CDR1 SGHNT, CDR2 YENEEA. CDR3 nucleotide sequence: TGTGCCAGCAGCTCTGGACTAGCCCAAAGCACAGATACGCAGTATTTT. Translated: CASSSGLAQSTDTQYF.

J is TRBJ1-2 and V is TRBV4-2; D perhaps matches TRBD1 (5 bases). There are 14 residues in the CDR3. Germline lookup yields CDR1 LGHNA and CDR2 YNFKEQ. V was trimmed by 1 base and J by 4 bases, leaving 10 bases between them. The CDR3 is CASSQGQPIYGYTF. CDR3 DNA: TGTGCCAGCAGCCAAGGACAGCCTATCTATGGCTACACCTTC.

CDR3 sequence: CASRPDPDSNQPQHF. CDR3 DNA: TGTGCCAGCAGACCCGACCCAGATAGCAATCAGCCCCAGCATTTT. This sequence joins TRBV6-5 and TRBJ1-5; D is undetermined. The CDR3 is 15 amino acids. CDR1 MNHEY and CDR2 SVGAGI come from the germline V gene. V was pared by 6 bases and J by 0 bases, with 12 bases between.